This T cell receptor (beta chain) appears in the sequencing data of a study of T cell repertoires in ileal Crohn's disease. Study context: About half received postoperative treatment, 10 to 11 with thiopurines and 15 to 20 anti-TNF.

This clone was found a few times. Its antigen remains unidentified. Time point defined: neoterminal ileum biopsy at postoperative endoscopy, about 6 months after surgery. The protocol was immunoSEQ multiplex PCR, while the TCRdb copy is restricted to in-frame clones and leaves out a portion. The repertoire consists of about 13,000 clones, with over 75% occurring once and the leading ten covering approximately 4.1%. Germline loops: CDR1 LNHDA, CDR2 SQIVND (reference sequence). The CDR3 loop spans 17 amino acids. Trimming took 5 bases from V and 0 from J, leaving 18 bases between them. Overall study findings and caveats: Active smokers at surgery had more clonal expansions than non-smokers. All patients with clonality above 26.8% had endoscopic recurrence. Within the first postoperative year, endoscopy came at median approximately 6.7 months.

Material: ileal tissue. This chain uses TRBV19 with TRBJ2-3; D is ambiguous. This TCR came from an adult with Crohn's disease. The chain's CDR3 is CASSSGLSDSSTDTQYF. The CDR3, as DNA: TGTGCCAGTAGTTCCGGCCTCAGCGATTCTAGCACAGATACGCAGTATTTT.